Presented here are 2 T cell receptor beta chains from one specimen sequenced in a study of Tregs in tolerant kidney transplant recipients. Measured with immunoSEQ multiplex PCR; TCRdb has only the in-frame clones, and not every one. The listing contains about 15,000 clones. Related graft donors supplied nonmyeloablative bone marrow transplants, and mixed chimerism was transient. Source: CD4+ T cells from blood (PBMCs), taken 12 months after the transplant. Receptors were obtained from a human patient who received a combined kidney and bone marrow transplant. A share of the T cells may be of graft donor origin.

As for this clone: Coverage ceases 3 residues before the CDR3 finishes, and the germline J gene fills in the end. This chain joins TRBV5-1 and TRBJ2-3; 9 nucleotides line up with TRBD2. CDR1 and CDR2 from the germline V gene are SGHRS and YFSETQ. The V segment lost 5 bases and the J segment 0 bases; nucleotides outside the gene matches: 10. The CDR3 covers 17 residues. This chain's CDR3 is CASRMGGRADSTDTQYF. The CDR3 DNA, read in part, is TGCGCCAGCAGAATGGGCGGGAGGGCCGATAGCACAGATACG. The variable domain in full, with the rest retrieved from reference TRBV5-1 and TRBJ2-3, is KAGVTQTPRYLIKTRGQQVTLSCSPISGHRSVSWYQQTPGQGLQFLFEYFSETQRNKGNFPGRFSGRQFSNSRSEMNVSTLELGDSALYLCASRMGGRADSTDTQYFGPGTRLTVL.

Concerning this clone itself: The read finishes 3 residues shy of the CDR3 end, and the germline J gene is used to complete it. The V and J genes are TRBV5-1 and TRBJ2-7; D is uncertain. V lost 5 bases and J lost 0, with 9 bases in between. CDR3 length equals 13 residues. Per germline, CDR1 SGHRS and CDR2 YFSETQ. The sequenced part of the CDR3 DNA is TGCGCCAGCAGTTTAGACAACTCCTACGAG. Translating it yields CASSLDNSYE. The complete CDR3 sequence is CASSLDNSYEQYF.